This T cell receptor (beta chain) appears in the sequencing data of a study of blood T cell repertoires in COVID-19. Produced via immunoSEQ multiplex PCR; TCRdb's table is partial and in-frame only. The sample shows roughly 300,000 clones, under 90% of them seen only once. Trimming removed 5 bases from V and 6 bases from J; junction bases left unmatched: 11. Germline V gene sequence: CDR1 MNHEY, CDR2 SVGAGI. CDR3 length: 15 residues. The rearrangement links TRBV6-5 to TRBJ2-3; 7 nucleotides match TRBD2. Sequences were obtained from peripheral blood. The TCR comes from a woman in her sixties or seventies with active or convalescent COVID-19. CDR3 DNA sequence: TGTGCCAGCAGTACCGGGAGCGGGGCGACGGATACGCAGTATTTT. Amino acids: CASSTGSGATDTQYF.